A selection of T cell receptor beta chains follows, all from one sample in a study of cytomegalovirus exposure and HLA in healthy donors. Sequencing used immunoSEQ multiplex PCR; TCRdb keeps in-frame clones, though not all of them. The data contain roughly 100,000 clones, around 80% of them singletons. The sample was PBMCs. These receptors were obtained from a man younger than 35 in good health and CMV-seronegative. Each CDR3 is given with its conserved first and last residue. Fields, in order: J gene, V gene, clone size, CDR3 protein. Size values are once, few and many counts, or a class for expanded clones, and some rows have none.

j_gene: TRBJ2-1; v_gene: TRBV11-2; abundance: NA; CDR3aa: CASSQGVRLATLNEQFF
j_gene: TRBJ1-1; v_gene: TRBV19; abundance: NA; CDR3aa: CASSIERYQNTEAFF
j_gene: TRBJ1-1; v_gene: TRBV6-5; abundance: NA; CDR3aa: CASSERTGFTEAFF
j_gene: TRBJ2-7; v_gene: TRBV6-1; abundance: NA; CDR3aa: CASSERQGAHEQYF
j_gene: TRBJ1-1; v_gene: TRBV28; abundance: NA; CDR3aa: CASSPPLEMVTEAFF
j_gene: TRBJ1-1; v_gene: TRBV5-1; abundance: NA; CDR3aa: CASSPSYRRLNTEAFF
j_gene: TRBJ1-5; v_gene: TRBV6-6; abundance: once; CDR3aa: CASSYMGESNQPQHF
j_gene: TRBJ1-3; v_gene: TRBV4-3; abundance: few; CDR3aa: CASSQGRYSGNTIYF
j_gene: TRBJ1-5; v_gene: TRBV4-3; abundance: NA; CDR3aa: CASSHSTGGNQPQHF
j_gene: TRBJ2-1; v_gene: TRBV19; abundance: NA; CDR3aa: CASSQGTSGISYNEQFF
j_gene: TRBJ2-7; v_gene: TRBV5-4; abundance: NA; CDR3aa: CASSPNPGGLRRF
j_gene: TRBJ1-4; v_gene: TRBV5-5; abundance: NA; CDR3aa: CASSYQGSGEKLFF
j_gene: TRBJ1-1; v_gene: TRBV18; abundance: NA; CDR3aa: CASSPPNSRVNSEAFF
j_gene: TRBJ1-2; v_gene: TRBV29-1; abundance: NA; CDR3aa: CSVGRGSSNYGYTF
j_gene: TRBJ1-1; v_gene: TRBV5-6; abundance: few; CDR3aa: CASSLGRGAAFF
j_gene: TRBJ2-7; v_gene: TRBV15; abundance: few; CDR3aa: CATSRVSGAYEQYF
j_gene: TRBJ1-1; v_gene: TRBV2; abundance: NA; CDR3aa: CASRDAGPNTEAFF
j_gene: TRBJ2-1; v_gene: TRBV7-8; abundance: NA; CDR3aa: CASSLSGISSYNEQFF
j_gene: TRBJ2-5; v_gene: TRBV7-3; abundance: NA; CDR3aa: CASQGETQYF
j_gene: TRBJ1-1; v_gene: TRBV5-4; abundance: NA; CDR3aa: CASSLVEGGNTEAFF
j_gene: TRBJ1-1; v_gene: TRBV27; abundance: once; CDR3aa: CASSNNPGERTEAFF
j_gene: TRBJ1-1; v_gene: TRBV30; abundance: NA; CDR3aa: CAWSMGQGPEAFF
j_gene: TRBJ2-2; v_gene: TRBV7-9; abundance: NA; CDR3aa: CASSLAGPNTGELFF
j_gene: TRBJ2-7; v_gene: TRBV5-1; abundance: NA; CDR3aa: CASSLWTGGTYEQYF
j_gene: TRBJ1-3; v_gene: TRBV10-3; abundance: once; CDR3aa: CAISAGGPGNTIYF
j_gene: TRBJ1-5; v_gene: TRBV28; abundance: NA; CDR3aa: CASSSDRAGNQPQHF
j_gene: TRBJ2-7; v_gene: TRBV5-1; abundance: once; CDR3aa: CASSKEGSSGSGVYEQYF
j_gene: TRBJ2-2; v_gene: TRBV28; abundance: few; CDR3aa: CASSRTGGTGELFF
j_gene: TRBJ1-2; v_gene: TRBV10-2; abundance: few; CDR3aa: CASRPEGNYGYTF
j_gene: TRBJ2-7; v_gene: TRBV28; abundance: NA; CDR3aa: CASSTSGESYEQYF
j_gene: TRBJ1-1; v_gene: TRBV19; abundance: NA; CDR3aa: CASSRTGGSEAFF
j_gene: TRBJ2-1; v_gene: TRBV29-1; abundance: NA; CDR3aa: CSSSLRGDEQFF
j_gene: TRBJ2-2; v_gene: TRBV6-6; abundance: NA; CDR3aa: CASSLAGETGELFF
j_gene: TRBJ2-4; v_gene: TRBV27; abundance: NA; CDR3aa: CASSLLGGDIQYF
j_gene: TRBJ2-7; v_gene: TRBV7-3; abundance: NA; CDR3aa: CASSLTGGAYEQYF
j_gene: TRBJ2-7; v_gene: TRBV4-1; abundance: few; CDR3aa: CASSTRGEQYF
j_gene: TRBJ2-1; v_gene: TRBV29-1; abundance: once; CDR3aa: CSVEREALIHEQFF
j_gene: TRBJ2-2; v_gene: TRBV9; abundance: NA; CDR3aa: CASSVEGTGHTGELFF
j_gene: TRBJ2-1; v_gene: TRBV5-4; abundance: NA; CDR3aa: CASSLGHGFF
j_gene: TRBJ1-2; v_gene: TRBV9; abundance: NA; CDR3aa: CASSPRRGRNYGYTF